This T cell receptor (beta chain) was recovered during a study of T cell changes during pregnancy in multiple sclerosis. TCRdb's copy holds only in-frame clones and misses some; the assay was immunoSEQ multiplex PCR. Among tens of thousands of clones listed, more than 90% were seen once. A remark on this clone: The same CDR3 arises from other DNA sequences in this sample as well.

There are 12 residues in the CDR3. Germline assignment: CDR1 MDHEN and CDR2 SYDVKM. V was cut by 4 bases and J by 2 bases, with 5 bases left in between. The chain couples TRBV28 to TRBJ1-1; D is unresolved. The clonotype comes from a female donor with multiple sclerosis, enrolled in a pregnancy study. The input for sequencing was CD4+ T cells from peripheral blood mononuclear cells, taken in the first trimester of pregnancy. The CDR3 DNA reads as TGTGCCAGCAGTTCCCCAAACACTGAAGCTTTCTTT. It yields the protein CASSSPNTEAFF.